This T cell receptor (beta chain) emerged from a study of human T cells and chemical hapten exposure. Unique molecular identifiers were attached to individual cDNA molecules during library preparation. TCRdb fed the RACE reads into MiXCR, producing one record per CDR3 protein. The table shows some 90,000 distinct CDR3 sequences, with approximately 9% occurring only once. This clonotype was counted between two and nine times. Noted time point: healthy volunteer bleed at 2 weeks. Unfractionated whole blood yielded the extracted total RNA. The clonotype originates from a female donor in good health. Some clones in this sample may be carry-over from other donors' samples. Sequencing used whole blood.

CDR3 sequence: CASSRREHTTNEKLFF. The DNA of the CDR3 is TGTGCCAGCAGCCGGAGAGAACACACAACTAATGAAAAACTGTTTTTT. The chain has TRBV5-4 and TRBJ1-4, with unresolved D. Trimming pared 4 bases from V and 0 bases from J, leaving 13 bases between. CDR1 is SGHNT, CDR2 YYREEE, per germline (reference sequence). There are 16 residues in the CDR3.